Detailed here is one TCR beta chain. Its antigen is still unknown. This sample was taken from a study of lymphopenia after photon versus proton radiotherapy. Findings and limits, study-wide: Proton therapy kept repertoires fairly stable, unlike photons, which gained effector/memory cells. In patients who died, overall survival fell as post-nadir TCR diversity dropped more.

The CDR3 extends over 12 amino acids. CDR1 is MGHRA and CDR2 is YSYEKL in the germline V gene. After removal of 5 bases from V and 4 bases from J, the junction contained 2 bases not matched to a gene. The protocol was immunoSEQ multiplex PCR, while the TCRdb copy is restricted to in-frame clones and leaves out a portion. The sample holds about 20,000 clones, about 83% seen once. The TCR comes from a woman in her forties or fifties with pancreatic cancer. The V and J genes are TRBV4-1 and TRBJ2-7; 7 bases line up with TRBD2. The sequences come from peripheral blood, collected from a patient treated with photon-based radiotherapy. The CDR3 protein is CASSASGYEQYF. CDR3 nucleotide sequence: TGCGCCAGCAGCGCTAGCGGATACGAGCAGTACTTC.